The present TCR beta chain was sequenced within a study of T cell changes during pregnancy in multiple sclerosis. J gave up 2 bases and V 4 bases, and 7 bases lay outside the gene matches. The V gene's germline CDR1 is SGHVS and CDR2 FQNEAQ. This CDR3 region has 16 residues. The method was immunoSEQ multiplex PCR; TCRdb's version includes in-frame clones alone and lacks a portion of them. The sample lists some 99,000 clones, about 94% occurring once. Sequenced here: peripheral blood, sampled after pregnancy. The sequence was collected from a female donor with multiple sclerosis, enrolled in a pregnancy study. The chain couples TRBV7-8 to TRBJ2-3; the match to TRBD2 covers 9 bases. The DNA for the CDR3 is TGTGCCAGCAGCTCGGTAGCGGGAGCGAACACAGATACGCAGTATTTT. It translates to CASSSVAGANTDTQYF.